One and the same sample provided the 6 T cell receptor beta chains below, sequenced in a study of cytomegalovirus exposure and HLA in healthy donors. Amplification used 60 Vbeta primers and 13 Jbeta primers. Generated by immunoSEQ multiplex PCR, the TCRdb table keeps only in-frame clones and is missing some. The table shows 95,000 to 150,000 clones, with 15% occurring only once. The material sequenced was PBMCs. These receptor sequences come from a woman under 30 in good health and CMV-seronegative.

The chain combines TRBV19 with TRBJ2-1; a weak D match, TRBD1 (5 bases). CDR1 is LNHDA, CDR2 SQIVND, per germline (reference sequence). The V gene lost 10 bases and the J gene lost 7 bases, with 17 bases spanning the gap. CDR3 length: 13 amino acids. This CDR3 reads CATRVTGLNEQFF. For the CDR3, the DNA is TGTGCCACCAGGGTTACTGGTCTAAATGAGCAGTTCTTC.

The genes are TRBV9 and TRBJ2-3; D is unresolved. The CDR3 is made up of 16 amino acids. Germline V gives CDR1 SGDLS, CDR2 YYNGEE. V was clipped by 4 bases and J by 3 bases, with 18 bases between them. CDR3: CASSPPDGVATDTQYF. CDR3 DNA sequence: TGTGCCAGCAGCCCTCCTGATGGAGTTGCTACAGATACGCAGTATTTT. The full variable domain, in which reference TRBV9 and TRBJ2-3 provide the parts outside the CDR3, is DSGVTQTPKHLITATGQRVTLRCSPRSGDLSVYWYQQSLDQGLQFLIQYYNGEERAKGNILERFSAQQFPDLHSELNLSSLELGDSALYFCASSPPDGVATDTQYFGPGTRLTVL.

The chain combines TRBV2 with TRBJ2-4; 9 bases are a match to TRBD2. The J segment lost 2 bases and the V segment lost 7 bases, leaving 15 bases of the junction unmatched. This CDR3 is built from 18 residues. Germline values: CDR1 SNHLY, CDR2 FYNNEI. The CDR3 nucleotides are TGTGCCAGCACCGTGTGGAGCGGGGGGCTTCTAACCAAAAACATTCAGTACTTC. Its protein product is CASTVWSGGLLTKNIQYF. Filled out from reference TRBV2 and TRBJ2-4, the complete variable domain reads EPEVTQTPSHQVTQMGQEVILRCVPISNHLYFYWYRQILGQKVEFLVSFYNNEISEKSEIFDDQFSVERPDGSNFTLKIRSTKLEDSAMYFCASTVWSGGLLTKNIQYFGAGTRLSVL.

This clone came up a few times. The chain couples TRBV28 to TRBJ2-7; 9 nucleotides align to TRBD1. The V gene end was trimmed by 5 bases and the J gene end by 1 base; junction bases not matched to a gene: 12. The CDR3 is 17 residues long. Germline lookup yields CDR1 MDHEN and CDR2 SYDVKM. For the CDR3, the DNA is TGTGCCAGCAGTGCCCCCGGCGGGGACAGGGAGTCCTACGAGCAGTACTTC. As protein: CASSAPGGDRESYEQYF. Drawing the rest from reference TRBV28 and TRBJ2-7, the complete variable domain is DVKVTQSSRYLVKRTGEKVFLECVQDMDHENMFWYRQDPGLGLRLIYFSYDVKMKEKGDIPEGYSVSREKKERFSLILESASTNQTSMYLCASSAPGGDRESYEQYFGPGTRLTVT.

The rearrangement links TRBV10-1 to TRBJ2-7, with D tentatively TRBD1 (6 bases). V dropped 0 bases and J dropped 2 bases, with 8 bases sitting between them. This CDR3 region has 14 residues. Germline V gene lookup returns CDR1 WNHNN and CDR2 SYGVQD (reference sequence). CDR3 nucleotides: TGCGCCAGCAGTGAGTCGGACAGTACCTACGAGCAGTACTTC. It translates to CASSESDSTYEQYF.

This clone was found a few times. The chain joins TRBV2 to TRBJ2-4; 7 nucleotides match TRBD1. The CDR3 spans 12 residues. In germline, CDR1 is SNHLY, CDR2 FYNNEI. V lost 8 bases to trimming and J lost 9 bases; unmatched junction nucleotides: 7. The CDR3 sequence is CASLGQKSIQYF. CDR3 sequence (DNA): TGTGCCAGCCTGGGACAGAAGAGCATTCAGTACTTC.